This T cell receptor beta chain was sequenced during a study of glioma-infiltrating T cells. The study's findings and limits: Above-expected tissue-blood divergence occurred in all gliomas, most in low-grade ones. Very few CDR3 sequences were shared between tissue and blood.

Using RNA template, CDR3s of TCR alpha and beta were amplified with iRepertoire arm-PCR. Input was about 85-400 ng of tissue mRNA or PBMC total RNA. TCRdb called the multiplex PCR reads again in MiXCR, with one record for every CDR3 protein. The data show 900 to 1,400 distinct CDR3 sequences, less than 30% seen once. This clonotype counts as large. What it binds is not known. This beta chain slipped into a library made for alpha chains as a stray read, so its size is not meaningful. This receptor was identified in a human donor with low-grade glioma or glioblastoma, undergoing nonglioma brain surgery, or in good health (not recorded which). The specimen was glioma tissue, nonneoplastic brain tissue, or PBMCs (not recorded which).

CDR3 in amino acids: CASGTPRDTQYF. As DNA, the CDR3 is TGTGCCAGTGGGACACCCCGGGATACGCAGTATTTT. J is TRBJ2-3 and V is TRBV28; D perhaps matches TRBD1 (6 bases). The CDR3 has 12 amino acids. V shed 9 bases and J shed 6 bases, with 13 bases lying between them. Germline V lookup: CDR1 MDHEN, CDR2 SYDVKM.